Below, one T cell receptor (beta chain) is given with its context. The data were taken from a study of cytomegalovirus exposure and HLA in healthy donors. It was with 60 Vbeta and 13 Jbeta primers that the PCR ran. TCRdb keeps only in-frame clones here, not all; method: immunoSEQ multiplex PCR. The data contain around 140,000 clones, around 75% of them singletons. The clonotype comes from a woman aged 25 to 45 in good health and CMV-seronegative. Sequenced: PBMCs.

Here the CDR3 reads CASSLERISSYEQYF. In DNA form, the CDR3 reads TGTGCCAGCAGCTTAGAGCGGATCAGCTCCTACGAGCAGTACTTC. The V gene is TRBV7-8, the J gene TRBJ2-7; TRBD2 might be the D (5 bases). The CDR3 length is 15 residues. Per the germline V gene, CDR1 is SGHVS and CDR2 is FQNEAQ. V shed 1 base and J shed 0 bases, with 10 bases lying between them.